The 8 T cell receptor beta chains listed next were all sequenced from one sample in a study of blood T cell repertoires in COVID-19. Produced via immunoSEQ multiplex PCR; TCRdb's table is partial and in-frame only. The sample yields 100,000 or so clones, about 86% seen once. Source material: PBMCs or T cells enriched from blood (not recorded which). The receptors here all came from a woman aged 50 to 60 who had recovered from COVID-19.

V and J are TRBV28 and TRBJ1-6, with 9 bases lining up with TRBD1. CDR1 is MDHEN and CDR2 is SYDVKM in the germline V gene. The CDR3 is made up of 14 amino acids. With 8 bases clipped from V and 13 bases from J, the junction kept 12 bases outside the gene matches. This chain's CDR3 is CASGGTGRRAPLHF. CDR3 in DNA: TGTGCCAGCGGTGGGACAGGGCGCCGGGCGCCCCTCCACTTT.

CDR3 sequence reads: CASSLTATNYGYTF. As DNA, the CDR3 is TGTGCCAGCAGTTTGACTGCAACTAACTATGGCTACACCTTC. The chain links TRBV3-1 (or the pseudogene TRBV3-2) to TRBJ1-2; D unclear. The CDR3 totals 14 residues. Germline-derived CDR1 and CDR2 are LGHDT and YNNKEL (reference sequence). V was cut by 6 bases and J by 0 bases, with 11 bases left in between.

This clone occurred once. CDR3 DNA sequence: TGTGCCTGGAGTTTTCCCAGGGGGACCTACACCTTC. This encodes CAWSFPRGTYTF. This chain links TRBV30 with TRBJ1-2; 7 bases are a match to TRBD1. Germline CDR1 is GTSNPN and CDR2 is SVGIG (reference sequence). CDR3 length: 12 amino acids. Trimming removed 2 bases from V and 10 bases from J; junction bases left unmatched: 7.

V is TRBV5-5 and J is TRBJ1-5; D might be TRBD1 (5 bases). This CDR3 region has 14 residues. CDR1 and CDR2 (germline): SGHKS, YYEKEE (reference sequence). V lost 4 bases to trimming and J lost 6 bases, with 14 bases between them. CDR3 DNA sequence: TGTGCCAGCAGCCCGTCGGGGGTTACTCAGCCCCAGCATTTT. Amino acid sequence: CASSPSGVTQPQHF.

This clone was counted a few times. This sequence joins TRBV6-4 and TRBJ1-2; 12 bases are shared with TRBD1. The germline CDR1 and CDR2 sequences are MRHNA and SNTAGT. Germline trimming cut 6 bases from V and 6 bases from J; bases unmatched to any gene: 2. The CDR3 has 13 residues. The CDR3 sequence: CASRGQGADGYTF. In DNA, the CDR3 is TGTGCCAGCAGGGGACAGGGGGCGGATGGCTACACCTTC.

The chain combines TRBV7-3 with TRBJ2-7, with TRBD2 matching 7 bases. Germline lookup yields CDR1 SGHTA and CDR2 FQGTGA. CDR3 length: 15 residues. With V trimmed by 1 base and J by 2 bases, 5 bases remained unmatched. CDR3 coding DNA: TGTGCCAGCAGCTTAATGGGAGGGTTCCCCTACGAGCAGTACTTC. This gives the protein CASSLMGGFPYEQYF. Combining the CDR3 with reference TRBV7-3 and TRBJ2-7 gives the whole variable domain GAGVSQTPSNKVTEKGKYVELRCDPISGHTALYWYRQSLGQGPEFLIYFQGTGAADDSGLPNDRFFAVRPEGSVSTLKIQRTERGDSAVYLCASSLMGGFPYEQYFGPGTRLTVT.

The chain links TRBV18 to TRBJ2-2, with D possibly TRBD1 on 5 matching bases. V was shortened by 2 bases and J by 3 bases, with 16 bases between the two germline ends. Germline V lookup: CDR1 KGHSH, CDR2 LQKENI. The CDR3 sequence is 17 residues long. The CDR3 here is CASSPEQARVDTGELFF. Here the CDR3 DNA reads TGTGCCAGCTCACCAGAACAGGCCCGAGTCGACACCGGGGAGCTGTTTTTT.

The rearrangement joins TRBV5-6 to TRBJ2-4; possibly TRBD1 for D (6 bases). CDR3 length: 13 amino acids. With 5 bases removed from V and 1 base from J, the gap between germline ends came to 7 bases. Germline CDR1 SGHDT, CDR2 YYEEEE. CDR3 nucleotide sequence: TGTGCCAGCAGGCAGGGGGCCAAAAACATTCAGTACTTC. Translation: CASRQGAKNIQYF.